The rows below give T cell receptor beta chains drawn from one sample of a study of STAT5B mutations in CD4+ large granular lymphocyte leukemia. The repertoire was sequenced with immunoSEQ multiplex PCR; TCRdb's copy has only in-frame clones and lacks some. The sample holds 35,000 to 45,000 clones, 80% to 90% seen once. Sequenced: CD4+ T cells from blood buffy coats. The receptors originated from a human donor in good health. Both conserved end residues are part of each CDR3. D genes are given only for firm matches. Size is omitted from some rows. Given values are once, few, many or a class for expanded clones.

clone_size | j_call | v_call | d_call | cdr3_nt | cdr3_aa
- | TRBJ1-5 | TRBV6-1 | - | TGTGCCAGCAGTGCCTCGGGGGGTTCTAGCAATCAGCCCCAGCATTTT | CASSASGGSSNQPQHF
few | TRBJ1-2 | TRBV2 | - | TGTGCCAGCAGTGAAAGAGGGTATGGCTACACCTTC | CASSERGYGYTF
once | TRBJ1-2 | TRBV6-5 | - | TGTGCCAGCAGTGAAGTTGGGACGCTTGGCTACACCTTC | CASSEVGTLGYTF
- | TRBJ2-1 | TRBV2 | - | TGTGCAGACAGAGGGGGGGCCTACAATGAGCAGTTCTTC | CADRGGAYNEQFF
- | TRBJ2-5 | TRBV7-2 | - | TGTGCCAGCAGCTTCAAGAGGGCACTACAAGAGACCCAGTACTTC | CASSFKRALQETQYF
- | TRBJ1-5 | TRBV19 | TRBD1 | TGTGCCAGTAGGGAAGGCAGGGGGCCCAATCAGCCCCAGCATTTT | CASREGRGPNQPQHF
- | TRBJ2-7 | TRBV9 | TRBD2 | TGTGCCAGCAGCGTAGGTCCTAGCGGGATAGACGAGCAGTACTTC | CASSVGPSGIDEQYF
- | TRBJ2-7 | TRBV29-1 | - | TGCAGCATCCGACCGAGCTCCTACGAGCAGTACTTC | CSIRPSSYEQYF
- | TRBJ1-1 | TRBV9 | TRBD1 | TGTGCCAGCAGCGTAAACCAGGGGGGTTCGAACACTGAAGCTTTCTTT | CASSVNQGGSNTEAFF
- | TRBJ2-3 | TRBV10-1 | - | TGCGCCAGCCCAGGCGGGACCACAGATACGCAGTATTTT | CASPGGTTDTQYF
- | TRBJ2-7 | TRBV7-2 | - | TGTGCCAGCAGCTTAACCCTCCAGGGTCGGGGCGAGCAGTACTTC | CASSLTLQGRGEQYF
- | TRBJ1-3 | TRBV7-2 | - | TGTGCCAGCAGCTTAGTAAAGTCGGGCAGGGGCTCTGGAAACACCATATATTTT | CASSLVKSGRGSGNTIYF
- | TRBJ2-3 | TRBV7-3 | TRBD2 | TGTGCCAGCAGCCCGGGGACTAGCGGGACAGATACGCAGTATTTT | CASSPGTSGTDTQYF
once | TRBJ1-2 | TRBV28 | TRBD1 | TGTGCCAGCAGTTTGTTGGGACAGGGGATCTATGGCTACACCTTC | CASSLLGQGIYGYTF
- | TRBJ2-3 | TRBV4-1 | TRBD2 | TGCGCCAGCAGCCAAGGTCGGGACTACCCCACAGATACGCAGTATTTT | CASSQGRDYPTDTQYF
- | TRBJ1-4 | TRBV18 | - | TGTGCCAGCTCACCTCAGGCGGCAACTAATGAAAAACTGTTTTTT | CASSPQAATNEKLFF
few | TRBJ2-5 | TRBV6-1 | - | TGTGCCAGCACGGTGAATACGGGGCAAGAGACCCAGTACTTC | CASTVNTGQETQYF
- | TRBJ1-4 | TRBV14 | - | TGTGCCAGCAGCGAGGCTGGAGCGACCTCATTTCAAAAACTGTTTTTT | CASSEAGATSFQKLFF
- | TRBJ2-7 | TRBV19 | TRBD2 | TGTGCCAGTAGTATAGATTCTCTAGCGGGGCTCTACGAGCAGTACTTC | CASSIDSLAGLYEQYF
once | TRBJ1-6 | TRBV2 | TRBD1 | TGTGCCAGCAGCGGACAGGGAGGTCTGGCTCCCCTCCACTTT | CASSGQGGLAPLHF
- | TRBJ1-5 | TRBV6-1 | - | TGTGCCAGCAAGTCCAGCTGGAATCAGCCCCAGCATTTT | CASKSSWNQPQHF
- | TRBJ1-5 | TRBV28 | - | TGTGCCAGCAGTTTCGGTCAGTATAGCAATCAGCCCCAGCATTTT | CASSFGQYSNQPQHF
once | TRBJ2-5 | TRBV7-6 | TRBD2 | TGTGCCAGCAGCTTAGAGGTGGCCAGCGGGAGGATGGTAGAGACCCAGTACTTC | CASSLEVASGRMVETQYF
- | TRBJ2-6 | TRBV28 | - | TGTGCCAGCAGTCCCGGAGGGTCAGGGGCCAACGTCCTGACTTTC | CASSPGGSGANVLTF
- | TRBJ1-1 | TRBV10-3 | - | TGTGCCATCAGATCAGGGGTAGGCACTGAAGCTTTCTTT | CAIRSGVGTEAFF
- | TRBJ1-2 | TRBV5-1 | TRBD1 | TGCGCCAGCAGCCCGCGGACAGGGGACTATGGCTACACCTTC | CASSPRTGDYGYTF
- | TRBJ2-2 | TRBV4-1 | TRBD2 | TGCGCCAGCAGCCAGAGACTAGCGGGAGACACCGGGGAGCTGTTTTTT | CASSQRLAGDTGELFF
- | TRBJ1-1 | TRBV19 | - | TGTGCCAGTAGTATAAGGACAGCAAACACTGAAGCTTTCTTT | CASSIRTANTEAFF
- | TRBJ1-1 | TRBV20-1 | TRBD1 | TGCAGTGCCTATCAGGGGGCTGAAGCTTTCTTT | CSAYQGAEAFF
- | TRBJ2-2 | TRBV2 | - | TGTGCCAGCGGGGCAGAGAACACCGGGGAGCTGTTTTTT | CASGAENTGELFF
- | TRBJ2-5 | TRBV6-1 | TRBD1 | TGTGCCAGCAGTTTTCCGGGACAGGGGATGGAGACCCAGTACTTC | CASSFPGQGMETQYF
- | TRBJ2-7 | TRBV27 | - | TGTGCCAGCTCATACTCCGGGGTCTCCTACGAGCAGTACTTC | CASSYSGVSYEQYF
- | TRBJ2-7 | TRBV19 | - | TGTGCCAGTAGTGAGTTGAATGGGACTCCGCAGTACTTC | CASSELNGTPQYF
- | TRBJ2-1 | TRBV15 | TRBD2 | TGTGCCACCAGCAGAGGATTCGAAGCGGGAAGATACAATGAGCAGTTCTTC | CATSRGFEAGRYNEQFF
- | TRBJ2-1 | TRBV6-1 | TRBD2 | TGTGCCAGCAACGACGGACTAGCGGGAGTAGGCCAATTCTTC | CASNDGLAGVGQFF
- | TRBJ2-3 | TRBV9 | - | TGTGCCAGCAGCGCCTTACGAACAGGGCCAGCGGCAGATACGCAGTATTTT | CASSALRTGPAADTQYF
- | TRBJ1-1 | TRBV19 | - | TGTGCCAGTAGTATAGCCCGGACTGAAGCTTTCTTT | CASSIARTEAFF
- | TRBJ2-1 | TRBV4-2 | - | TGTGCCAGCAGCCGCGACAGCCTCAATGAGCAGTTCTTC | CASSRDSLNEQFF
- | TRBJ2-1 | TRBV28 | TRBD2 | TGTGCCAGCAGTACCGGGACTAGCGGGAGCTACAATGAGCAGTTCTTC | CASSTGTSGSYNEQFF
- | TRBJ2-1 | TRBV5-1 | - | TGCGCCAGCAGCTTTGCAGCGCACCGTTTGGATGAGCAGTTCTTC | CASSFAAHRLDEQFF
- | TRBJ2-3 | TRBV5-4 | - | TGTGCCAGCAGCACCCCCAGGGAAGCGGCGACAGATACGCAGTATTTT | CASSTPREAATDTQYF
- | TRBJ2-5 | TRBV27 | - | TGTGCCAGCAGCCCACATGGGCAAGAGACCCAGTACTTC | CASSPHGQETQYF
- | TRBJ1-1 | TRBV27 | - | TGTGCCAGCAGTTCCAGGCCTGCTCTGAACACTGAAGCTTTCTTT | CASSSRPALNTEAFF
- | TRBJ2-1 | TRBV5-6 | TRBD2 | TGTGCCAGCCGTACTAGCGGGCTCTACAATGAGCAGTTCTTC | CASRTSGLYNEQFF
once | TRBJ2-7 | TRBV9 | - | TGTGCCAGCAGTAGGGGGAACGGTATCTCCTACGAGCAGTACTTC | CASSRGNGISYEQYF
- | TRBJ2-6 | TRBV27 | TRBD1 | TGTGCCAGCAGTTTAACAAGAGGACAGGACTTTTTGTCTGGGGCCAACGTCCTGACTTTC | CASSLTRGQDFLSGANVLTF
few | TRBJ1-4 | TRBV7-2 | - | TGTGCCAGCAGCTTAATCGGGGATGGGGAAAAACTGTTTTTT | CASSLIGDGEKLFF
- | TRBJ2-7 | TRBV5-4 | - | TGTGCCAGCAGCTTGGTAGGGACCCCGTCTGTGCAGTACTTC | CASSLVGTPSVQYF